This TCR beta chain derives from a study of control samples from healthy donors and cancer patients (dated by TCRdb to the early 2020s). Library preparation used the immunoSEQ multiplex PCR assay. Entries here come from immuneACCESS through TCRdb and include only in-frame sequences with V and J called. Some clones fail to appear in such tables; in the studies checked, an unresolved V gene covers under half of the shortfall, and the cause of the remainder is unknown. The sample contains tens of thousands of clones, about 95% of them found a single time. Of the sample, under 30% falls within the top ten clones. V is cut by 6 bases and J by 2 bases, and the space between the germline ends is 14 bases. The CDR3 measures 15 amino acids from cysteine to phenylalanine. Only the CDR3 portion is preserved as DNA: 45 bases, with reading frame beginning at the first base. CDR1 and CDR2 (SNHLY, FYNNEI) derive from the germline V gene.

Details on this clone: Its antigen remains undetermined. No much larger clone is present one base from it, and per-base qualities are unavailable.

The sequenced sample consisted of blood. Recombination connected TRBV2 to TRBJ1-5; the D gene is possibly TRBD1, with 5 bases matching. The source is a man aged 55 to 70 in good health. The DNA is as follows: TGTGCCAGCAGAGCGGACACCTTGGGCAATCAGCCCCAGCATTTT. Its translation is CASRADTLGNQPQHF.